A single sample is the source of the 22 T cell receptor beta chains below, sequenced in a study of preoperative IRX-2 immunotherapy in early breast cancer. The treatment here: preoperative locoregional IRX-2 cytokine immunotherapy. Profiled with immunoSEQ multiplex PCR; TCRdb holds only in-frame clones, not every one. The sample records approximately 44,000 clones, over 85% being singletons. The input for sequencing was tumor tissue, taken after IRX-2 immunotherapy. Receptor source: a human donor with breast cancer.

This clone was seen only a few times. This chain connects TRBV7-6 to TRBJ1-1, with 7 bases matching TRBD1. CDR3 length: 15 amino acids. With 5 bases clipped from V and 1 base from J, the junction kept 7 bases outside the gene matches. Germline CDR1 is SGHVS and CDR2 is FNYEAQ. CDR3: CASSPAGQANTEAFF. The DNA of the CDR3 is TGTGCCAGCAGCCCCGCTGGACAGGCGAACACTGAAGCTTTCTTT.

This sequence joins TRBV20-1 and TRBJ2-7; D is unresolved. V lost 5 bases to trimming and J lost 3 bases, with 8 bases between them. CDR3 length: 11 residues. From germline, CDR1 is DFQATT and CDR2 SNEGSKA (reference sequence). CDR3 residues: CSAYAVYEQYF. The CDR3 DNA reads TGCAGTGCTTACGCCGTCTACGAGCAGTACTTC.

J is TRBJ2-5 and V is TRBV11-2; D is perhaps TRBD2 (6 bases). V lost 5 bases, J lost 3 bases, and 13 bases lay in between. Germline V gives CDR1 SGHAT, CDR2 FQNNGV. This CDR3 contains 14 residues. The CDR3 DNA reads TGTGCCAGCAGCACTCCCGGGAGCGAAGAGACCCAGTACTTC. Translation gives CASSTPGSEETQYF.

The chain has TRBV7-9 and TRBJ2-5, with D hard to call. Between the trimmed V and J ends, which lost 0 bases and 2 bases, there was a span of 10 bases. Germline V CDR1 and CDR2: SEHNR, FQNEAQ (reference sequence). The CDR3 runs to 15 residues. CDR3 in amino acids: CASSLAQTEQETQYF. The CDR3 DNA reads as TGTGCCAGCAGCTTAGCGCAGACGGAACAAGAGACCCAGTACTTC. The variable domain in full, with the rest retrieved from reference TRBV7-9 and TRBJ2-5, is DTGVSQNPRHKITKRGQNVTFRCDPISEHNRLYWYRQTLGQGPEFLTYFQNEAQLEKSRLLSDRFSAERPKGSFSTLEIQRTEQGDSAMYLCASSLAQTEQETQYFGPGTRLLVL.

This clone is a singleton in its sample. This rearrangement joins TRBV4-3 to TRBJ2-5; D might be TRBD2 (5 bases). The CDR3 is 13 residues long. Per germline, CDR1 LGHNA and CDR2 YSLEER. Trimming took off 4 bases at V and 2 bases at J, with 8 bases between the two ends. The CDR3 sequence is CASSRERQETQYF. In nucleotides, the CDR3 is TGCGCCAGCAGCCGGGAGCGGCAAGAGACCCAGTACTTC.

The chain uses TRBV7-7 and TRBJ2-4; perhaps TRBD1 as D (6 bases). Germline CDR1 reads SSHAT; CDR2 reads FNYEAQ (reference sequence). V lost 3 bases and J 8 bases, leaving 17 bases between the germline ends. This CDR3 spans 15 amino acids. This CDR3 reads CASSFPSQGAYIQYF. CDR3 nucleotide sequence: TGTGCCAGCAGCTTTCCTTCACAGGGCGCTTACATTCAGTACTTC.

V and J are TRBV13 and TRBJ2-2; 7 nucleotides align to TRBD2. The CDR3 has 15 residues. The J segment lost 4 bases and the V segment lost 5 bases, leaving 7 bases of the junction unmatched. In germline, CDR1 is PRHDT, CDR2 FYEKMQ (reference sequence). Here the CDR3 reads CASSPTGGGTGELFF. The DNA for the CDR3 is TGTGCCAGCAGCCCCACGGGCGGGGGCACCGGGGAGCTGTTTTTT.

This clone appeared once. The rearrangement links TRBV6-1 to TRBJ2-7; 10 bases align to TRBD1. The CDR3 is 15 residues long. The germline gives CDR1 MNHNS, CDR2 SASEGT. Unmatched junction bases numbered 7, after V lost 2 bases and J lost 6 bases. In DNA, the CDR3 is TGTGCCAGCAGTGAATTGGGGACAGGGGAAACCGAGCAGTACTTC. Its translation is CASSELGTGETEQYF.

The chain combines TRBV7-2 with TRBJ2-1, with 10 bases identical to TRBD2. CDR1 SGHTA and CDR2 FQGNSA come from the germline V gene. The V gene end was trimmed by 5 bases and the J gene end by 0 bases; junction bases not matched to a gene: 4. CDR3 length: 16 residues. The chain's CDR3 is CASSTAGGSSYNEQFF. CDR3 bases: TGTGCCAGCAGCACAGCGGGGGGGAGCTCCTACAATGAGCAGTTCTTC.

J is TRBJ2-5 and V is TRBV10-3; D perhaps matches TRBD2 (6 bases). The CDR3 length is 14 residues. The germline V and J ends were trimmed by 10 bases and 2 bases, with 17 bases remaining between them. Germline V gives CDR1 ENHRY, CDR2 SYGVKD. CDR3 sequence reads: CATALAELQETQYF. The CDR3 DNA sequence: TGTGCCACAGCCTTAGCGGAATTACAAGAGACCCAGTACTTC.

CDR3 nucleotides: TGCGCCAGCAGGGGGACAGCTAACTATGGCTACACCTTC. Its protein product is CASRGTANYGYTF. The rearrangement joins TRBV5-1 to TRBJ1-2; 7 bases agree with TRBD1. Germline CDR1 is SGHRS and CDR2 is YFSETQ. Losses at the gene ends were 5 bases for V and 0 bases for J; bases not matched to a gene: 1. There are 13 residues in the CDR3.

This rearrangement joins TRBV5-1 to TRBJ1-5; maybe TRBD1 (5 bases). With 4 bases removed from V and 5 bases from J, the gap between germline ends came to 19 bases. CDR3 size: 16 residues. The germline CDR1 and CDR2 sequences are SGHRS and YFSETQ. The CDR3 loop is CASSQDYGQKHQPQHF. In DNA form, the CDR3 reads TGCGCCAGCAGCCAAGATTACGGACAAAAACATCAGCCCCAGCATTTT.

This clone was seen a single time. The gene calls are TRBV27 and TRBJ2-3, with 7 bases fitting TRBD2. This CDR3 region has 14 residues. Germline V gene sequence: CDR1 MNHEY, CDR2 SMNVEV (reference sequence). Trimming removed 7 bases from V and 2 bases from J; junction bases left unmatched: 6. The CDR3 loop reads CASTPLALTDTQYF. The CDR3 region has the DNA TGTGCCAGCACCCCACTAGCGCTCACAGATACGCAGTATTTT.

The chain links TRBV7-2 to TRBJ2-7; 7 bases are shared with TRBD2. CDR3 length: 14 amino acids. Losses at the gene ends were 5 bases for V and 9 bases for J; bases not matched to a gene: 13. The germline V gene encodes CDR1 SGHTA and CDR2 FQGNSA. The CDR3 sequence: CASSPGLVGMVQYF. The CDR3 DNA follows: TGTGCCAGCAGCCCAGGACTAGTCGGCATGGTGCAGTACTTC.

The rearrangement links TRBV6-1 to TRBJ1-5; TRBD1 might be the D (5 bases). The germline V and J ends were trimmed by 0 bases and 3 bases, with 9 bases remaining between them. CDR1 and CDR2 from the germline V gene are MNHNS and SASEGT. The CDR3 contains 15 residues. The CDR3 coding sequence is TGTGCCAGCAGTGAAGCGGGGCGGCCCAATCAGCCCCAGCATTTT. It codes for CASSEAGRPNQPQHF.

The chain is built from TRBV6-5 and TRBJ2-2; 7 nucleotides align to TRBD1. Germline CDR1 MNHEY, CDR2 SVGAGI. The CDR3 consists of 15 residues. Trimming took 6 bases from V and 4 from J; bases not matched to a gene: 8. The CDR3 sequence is CASSSTGVATGELFF. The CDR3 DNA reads TGTGCCAGCAGCTCTACAGGGGTAGCCACCGGGGAGCTGTTTTTT.

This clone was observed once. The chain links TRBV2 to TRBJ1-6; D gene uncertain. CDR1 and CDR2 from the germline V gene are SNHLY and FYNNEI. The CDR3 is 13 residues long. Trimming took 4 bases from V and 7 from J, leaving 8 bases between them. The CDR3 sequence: CASSVGGNSPLHF. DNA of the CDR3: TGTGCCAGCAGTGTAGGTGGCAATTCACCCCTCCACTTT. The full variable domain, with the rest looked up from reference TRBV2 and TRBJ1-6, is EPEVTQTPSHQVTQMGQEVILRCVPISNHLYFYWYRQILGQKVEFLVSFYNNEISEKSEIFDDQFSVERPDGSNFTLKIRSTKLEDSAMYFCASSVGGNSPLHFGNGTRLTVT.

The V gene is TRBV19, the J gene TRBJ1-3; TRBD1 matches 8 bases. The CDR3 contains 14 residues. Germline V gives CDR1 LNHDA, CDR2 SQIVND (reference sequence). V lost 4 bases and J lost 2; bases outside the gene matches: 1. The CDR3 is CASSTGQAGNTIYF. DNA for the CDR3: TGTGCCAGTAGTACGGGACAGGCTGGAAACACCATATATTTT.

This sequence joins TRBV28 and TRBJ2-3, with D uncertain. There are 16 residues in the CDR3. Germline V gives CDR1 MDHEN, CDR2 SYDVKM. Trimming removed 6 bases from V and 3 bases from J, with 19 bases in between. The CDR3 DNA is TGTGCCAGCAGGTCCGGCACCGGCTATGCAACAGATACGCAGTATTTT. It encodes CASRSGTGYATDTQYF.

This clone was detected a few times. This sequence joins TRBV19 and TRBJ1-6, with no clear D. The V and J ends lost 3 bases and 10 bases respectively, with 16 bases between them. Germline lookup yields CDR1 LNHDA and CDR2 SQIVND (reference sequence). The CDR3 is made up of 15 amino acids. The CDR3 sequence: CASSMMGGEGSPLHF. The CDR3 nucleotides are TGTGCCAGTAGTATGATGGGCGGTGAAGGGTCACCCCTCCACTTT.

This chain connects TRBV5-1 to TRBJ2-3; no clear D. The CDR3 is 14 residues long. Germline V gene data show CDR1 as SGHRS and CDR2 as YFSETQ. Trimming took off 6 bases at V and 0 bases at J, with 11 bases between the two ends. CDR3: CASTHVRSTDTQYF. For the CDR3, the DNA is TGCGCCAGCACCCACGTGCGGAGCACAGATACGCAGTATTTT.

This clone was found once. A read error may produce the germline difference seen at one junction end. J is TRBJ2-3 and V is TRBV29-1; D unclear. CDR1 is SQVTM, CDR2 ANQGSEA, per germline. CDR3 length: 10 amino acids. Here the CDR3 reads CSVEGPPQYF. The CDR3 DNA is TGCAGCGTGGAAGGACCCCCGCAGTATTTT.